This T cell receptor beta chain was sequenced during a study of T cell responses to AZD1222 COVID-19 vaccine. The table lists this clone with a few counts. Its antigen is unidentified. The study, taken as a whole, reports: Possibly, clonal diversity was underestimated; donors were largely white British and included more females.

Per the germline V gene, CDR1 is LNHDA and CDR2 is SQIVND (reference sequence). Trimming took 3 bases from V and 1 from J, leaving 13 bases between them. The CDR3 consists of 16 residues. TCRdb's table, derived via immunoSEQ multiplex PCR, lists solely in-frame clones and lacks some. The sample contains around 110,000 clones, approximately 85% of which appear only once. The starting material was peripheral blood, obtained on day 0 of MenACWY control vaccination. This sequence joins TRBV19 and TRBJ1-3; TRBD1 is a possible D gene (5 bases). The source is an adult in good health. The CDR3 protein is CASSIRSGTSGNTIYF. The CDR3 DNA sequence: TGTGCCAGTAGTATTCGGTCAGGGACTTCTGGAAACACCATATATTTT. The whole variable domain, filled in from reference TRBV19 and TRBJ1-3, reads DGGITQSPKYLFRKEGQNVTLSCEQNLNHDAMYWYRQDPGQGLRLIYYSQIVNDFQKGDIAEGYSVSREKKESFPLTVTSAQKNPTAFYLCASSIRSGTSGNTIYFGEGSWLTVV.